Following are 9 T cell receptor beta chains from one sample sequenced in a study of T-cell reconstitution after alpha-beta-depleted transplantation in children. Library preparation (for TCRbeta) was performed with unique molecular identifiers. Each CDR3 protein is one row after TCRdb ran MiXCR on the PCR reads. The table has approximately 130,000 distinct CDR3 sequences, around 9.8% seen once. The sequenced sample was PBMCs, mostly from graft donor cells, obtained 180 days after TCRalphabeta/CD19-depleted stem cell transplant. The receptors come from a girl under three years old who had a stem cell transplant for combined immunodeficiency, so the T cells may come from the graft donor.

J is TRBJ2-1 and V is TRBV20-1, with D possibly being TRBD1 (5 bases). This CDR3 contains 15 residues. The ends were cut back, 6 bases at V and 0 bases at J, with 15 bases in the middle. Germline V gene lookup returns CDR1 DFQATT and CDR2 SNEGSKA (reference sequence). The CDR3 DNA sequence: TGCAGTGCCAGGGCCCGACGTAGCTCCTACAATGAGCAGTTCTTC. The encoded protein is CSARARRSSYNEQFF.

The chain is built from TRBV10-3 and TRBJ2-2; 7 bases match TRBD1. J was trimmed by 5 bases and V by 10 bases; bases with no gene match: 10. The CDR3 sequence is 14 residues long. The germline V gene has CDR1 ENHRY and CDR2 SYGVKD. The CDR3, as DNA: TGTGCCACCCGTTCGACAGGGCGGACCGGGGAGCTGTTTTTT. Protein product: CATRSTGRTGELFF.

This rearrangement joins TRBV19 to TRBJ1-5; no reliable D call. CDR1 is LNHDA, CDR2 SQIVND, per germline (reference sequence). The V gene lost 5 bases and the J gene lost 2 bases, with 13 bases spanning the gap. The CDR3 totals 15 residues. CDR3 sequence reads: CASSLGTRGNQPQHF. CDR3 coding DNA: TGTGCCAGTAGTTTAGGCACCCGGGGCAATCAGCCCCAGCATTTT.

This clonotype was counted a few times. CDR3 coding DNA: TGTGCCAGCAGACGGAGGGGTGGGGGCCCGAACACTGAAGCTTTCTTT. This codes for CASRRRGGGPNTEAFF. V usage is TRBV25-1 and J usage is TRBJ1-1, with TRBD1 as a possible D gene (6 bases). V was shortened by 6 bases and J by 1 base, with 18 bases between the two germline ends. CDR3 length: 16 residues. In germline, CDR1 is MGHDK, CDR2 SYGVNS. Full variable domain (remainder filled in from reference TRBV25-1 and TRBJ1-1): EADIYQTPRYLVIGTGKKITLECSQTMGHDKMYWYQQDPGMELHLIHYSYGVNSTEKGDLSSESTVSRIRTEHFPLTLESARPSHTSQYLCASRRRGGGPNTEAFFGQGTRLTVV.

The sample holds a few counts of this clonotype. The chain recombines TRBV7-6 with TRBJ1-1, with D tentatively TRBD1 (6 bases). Trimming shortened V by 3 bases and J by 3 bases, and 11 bases separated the two germline ends. The CDR3 is made up of 14 amino acids. From germline, CDR1 is SGHVS and CDR2 FNYEAQ. In DNA form, the CDR3 reads TGTGCCAGCAGCTTTGGACAGATACACACTGAAGCTTTCTTT. It yields the protein CASSFGQIHTEAFF.

The chain has TRBV6-2 or TRBV6-3 and TRBJ2-7; perhaps TRBD1 as D (5 bases). Germline V CDR1 and CDR2: MNHEY, SVGEGT. Trimming shortened V by 4 bases and J by 3 bases, and 16 bases separated the two germline ends. This CDR3 is built from 15 residues. DNA of the CDR3: TGTGCCAGCAGTTTACAGGCTCCGGTCTTCTACGAGCAGTACTTC. Translated: CASSLQAPVFYEQYF.

V is TRBV7-2 and J is TRBJ1-4; TRBD1 aligns across 7 bases. The CDR3 totals 14 residues. V was pared by 6 bases and J by 2 bases, with 3 bases of the junction left unmatched. Germline V lookup: CDR1 SGHTA, CDR2 FQGNSA. Written as DNA, the CDR3 is TGTGCCAGCAGACTCAGGGGGACTAATGAAAAACTGTTTTTT. This encodes CASRLRGTNEKLFF.

This chain uses TRBV28 with TRBJ2-4; 9 bases agree with TRBD1. The CDR3 runs to 18 residues. The germline V gene has CDR1 MDHEN and CDR2 SYDVKM. Trimming cost V 0 bases and J 10 bases; bases outside gene matches: 16. The CDR3 DNA reads as TGTGCCAGCAGTTTATGGCCCCGACAGGGGGTCCAGGGGGGGATTCAGTACTTC. Its translation: CASSLWPRQGVQGGIQYF.

This clonotype appeared a few times. This chain links TRBV12-3 or TRBV12-4 with TRBJ2-7; D possibly corresponds to TRBD2 (5 bases). Deletions cut 5 bases from V and 3 bases from J, with 14 bases between. This CDR3 has 14 amino acids. CDR3 sequence: CASSPGNIGYEQYF. The CDR3 DNA reads TGTGCCAGCAGTCCCGGGAATATAGGCTACGAGCAGTACTTC.